The 28 T cell receptor beta chains in this list originate from one sample, sequenced in a study of Ad26.COV2.S vaccination and SARS-CoV-2 variants. Treatment noted: 15 to 20 received Ad26.COV2.S at low or high dose, single or two shots; 5 received placebo; per-sample allocation not given. Samples were taken on day 63 after the first vaccine or placebo injection. Method: immunoSEQ multiplex PCR; TCRdb's copy keeps in-frame clones and lacks some. The sample holds about 460,000 clones; about nine tenths are singletons and the top ten take about 1.5%. This specimen consisted of peripheral blood, obtained in a trial of Ad26.COV2.S vaccine versus placebo. The receptor source for this set is a person between 18 and 65 years old who received the Ad26.COV2.S COVID-19 vaccine or a placebo.

The rearrangement links TRBV23-1 to TRBJ2-3; the D call may be TRBD1 or TRBD2 (5 bases each). TRBV23-1 is recorded as an ORF, its role being uncertain. The CDR3 is 20 residues long. V shed 3 bases and J shed 0 bases, with 25 bases lying between them. The CDR3 bases are TGCGCCAGCAGTCATTTCGGGGCAAAGGAGCGGAACACTAGCACAGATACGCAGTATTTT. Translated: CASSHFGAKERNTSTDTQYF.

The chain joins TRBV2 to TRBJ2-3, with D maybe TRBD1 (7 bases). Per germline, CDR1 SNHLY and CDR2 FYNNEI. Trimming pared 6 bases from V and 2 bases from J, leaving 12 bases between. This CDR3 region has 14 residues. In nucleotides, the CDR3 is TGTGCCAGCAGGCAGGGGGGTACCACAGATACGCAGTATTTT. Translation: CASRQGGTTDTQYF.

The V call is TRBV19, the J call TRBJ2-1; D not certain. CDR1 and CDR2 from the germline V gene are LNHDA and SQIVND (reference sequence). The CDR3 loop spans 15 amino acids. V gave up 7 bases and J gave up 8 bases, with 21 bases separating them. Here the CDR3 DNA reads TGTGCCAGTACCGACCAAAGTTACCCGGCTGATGAGCAGTTCTTC. Amino acid sequence: CASTDQSYPADEQFF.

The chain links TRBV6-6 to TRBJ2-1; the match to TRBD2 covers 8 bases. Germline assignment: CDR1 MNHNY and CDR2 SVGAGI (reference sequence). The V segment lost 0 bases and the J segment 11 bases; nucleotides outside the gene matches: 6. This CDR3 spans 14 amino acids. The chain's CDR3 is CASSYSGGGSKQFF. CDR3 nucleotides: TGTGCCAGCAGTTACTCCGGCGGGGGGAGTAAGCAGTTCTTC.

CDR3 sequence (DNA): TGTGCCAGCAGCTTGTCGACAGGTACTTTCCGGGGTGAAAAACTGTTTTTT. Protein product: CASSLSTGTFRGEKLFF. The chain combines TRBV9 with TRBJ1-4; possibly TRBD1 for D (6 bases). V was pared by 4 bases and J by 7 bases, with 23 bases between. This CDR3 contains 17 residues. CDR1 is SGDLS and CDR2 is YYNGEE in the germline V gene.

This clone has a single count. The V and J genes are TRBV19 and TRBJ1-1; D may be TRBD1 (6 bases). The V end was cut by 7 bases, the J end by 1 base, with 16 bases between. Per the germline V gene, CDR1 is LNHDA and CDR2 is SQIVND (reference sequence). This CDR3 spans 15 amino acids. In DNA, the CDR3 is TGTGCCAGTAATCCACAGACAGGCGGGAACACTGAAGCTTTCTTT. Protein sequence: CASNPQTGGNTEAFF.

The chain's CDR3 is CASSLVPARNTIYF. The DNA of the CDR3 is TGTGCCAGCAGCTTAGTCCCTGCGAGAAACACCATATATTTT. V usage is TRBV7-8 and J usage is TRBJ1-3, with no clear D. The V and J ends lost 1 base and 5 bases respectively, with 9 bases between them. The CDR3 has 14 residues. Germline assignment: CDR1 SGHVS and CDR2 FQNEAQ. Full variable domain (rest looked up from reference TRBV7-8 and TRBJ1-3): GAGVSQSPRYKVAKRGQDVALRCDPISGHVSLFWYQQALGQGPEFLTYFQNEAQLDKSGLPSDRFFAERPEGSVSTLKIQRTQQEDSAVYLCASSLVPARNTIYFGEGSWLTVV.

This clone was recorded a few times. This chain links TRBV13 with TRBJ1-1, with D perhaps TRBD1 (5 bases). Germline CDR1 reads PRHDT; CDR2 reads FYEKMQ (reference sequence). The length of the CDR3 is 13 residues. V lost 6 bases, J lost 1 base, and 9 bases lay in between. The CDR3 sequence is CASSPGWNTEAFF. DNA of the CDR3: TGTGCCAGCAGTCCAGGGTGGAACACTGAAGCTTTCTTT.

The chain's CDR3 is CASSQPGHANTGELFF. DNA for the CDR3: TGCGCCAGCAGCCAACCGGGACACGCGAACACCGGGGAGCTGTTTTTT. The J gene is TRBJ2-2, the V gene TRBV4-1; tentatively, D is TRBD1 (6 bases). Deletions cut 2 bases from V and 0 bases from J, with 10 bases between. CDR3 size: 16 residues. From germline, CDR1 is MGHRA and CDR2 YSYEKL.

The V and J genes are TRBV5-4 and TRBJ1-1, with D uncertain. The V end lost 0 bases, the J end lost 0 bases, and 3 bases lay between the germline ends. Germline V CDR1 and CDR2: SGHNT, YYREEE (reference sequence). The CDR3 length is 13 residues. The chain's CDR3 is CASSLELNTEAFF. The CDR3, as DNA: TGTGCCAGCAGCTTGGAGCTGAACACTGAAGCTTTCTTT.

The chain combines TRBV2 with TRBJ2-3, with D possibly being TRBD2 (5 bases). Trimming removed 7 bases at V and 4 bases at J, with 15 bases between. The CDR3 sequence is 14 residues long. Germline CDR1 reads SNHLY; CDR2 reads FYNNEI. The CDR3 sequence: CASKHGSSPDTQYF. The CDR3 nucleotides are TGTGCCAGCAAACATGGGTCTAGCCCAGATACGCAGTATTTT. Full variable domain (rest looked up from reference TRBV2 and TRBJ2-3): EPEVTQTPSHQVTQMGQEVILRCVPISNHLYFYWYRQILGQKVEFLVSFYNNEISEKSEIFDDQFSVERPDGSNFTLKIRSTKLEDSAMYFCASKHGSSPDTQYFGPGTRLTVL.

The rearrangement links TRBV6-5 to TRBJ1-1; possible D gene TRBD1, 5 bases. This CDR3 is built from 14 residues. Germline assignment: CDR1 MNHEY and CDR2 SVGAGI. V was clipped by 4 bases and J by 2 bases, with 11 bases between them. The DNA of the CDR3 is TGTGCCAGCAGTTTGGGACGGATAAACACTGAAGCTTTCTTT. Encoded protein: CASSLGRINTEAFF.

The chain links TRBV7-9 to TRBJ1-2, with D uncertain. V lost 2 bases and J 2 bases, leaving 9 bases between the germline ends. The length of the CDR3 is 14 residues. CDR1 and CDR2 (germline): SEHNR, FQNEAQ (reference sequence). In DNA, the CDR3 is TGTGCCAGCAGCTTACCTGAAAAAAACTATGGCTACACCTTC. Translating gives CASSLPEKNYGYTF. Using reference TRBV7-9 and TRBJ1-2 for the parts outside the CDR3, the full variable domain is DTGVSQNPRHKITKRGQNVTFRCDPISEHNRLYWYRQTLGQGPEFLTYFQNEAQLEKSRLLSDRFSAERPKGSFSTLEIQRTEQGDSAMYLCASSLPEKNYGYTFGSGTRLTVV.

The rearrangement links TRBV10-1 to TRBJ2-1; the match to TRBD2 covers 10 bases. This CDR3 is built from 14 residues. Germline V gene lookup returns CDR1 WNHNN and CDR2 SYGVQD (reference sequence). V shed 3 bases, J shed 7 bases, and the junction held 3 bases outside the gene matches. The chain's CDR3 is CASSELAGSNEQFF. CDR3 DNA sequence: TGCGCCAGCAGTGAACTAGCGGGAAGTAATGAGCAGTTCTTC.

This clone was counted between two and nine times. Other DNA sequences from this sample encode an identical CDR3 as well. The chain links TRBV19 to TRBJ1-1; 8 bases are shared with TRBD1. V gave up 5 bases and J gave up 2 bases; unmatched junction bases: 4. The germline CDR1 and CDR2 sequences are LNHDA and SQIVND (reference sequence). This CDR3 has 14 residues. The CDR3 loop is CASSLGTGNTEAFF. CDR3 coding DNA: TGTGCCAGTAGTCTCGGGACAGGAAACACTGAAGCTTTCTTT.

This clone was picked up one time. The rearrangement joins TRBV29-1 to TRBJ1-6; 8 bases are shared with TRBD1. The CDR3 loop spans 14 amino acids. The J segment lost 7 bases and the V segment lost 6 bases, leaving 8 bases of the junction unmatched. From germline, CDR1 is SQVTM and CDR2 ANQGSEA. The CDR3 sequence is CSVRDRGGNSPLHF. Written as DNA, the CDR3 is TGCAGCGTACGAGACAGGGGAGGGAATTCACCCCTCCACTTT. The full variable domain, rest sourced from reference TRBV29-1 and TRBJ1-6, is SAVISQKPSRDICQRGTSLTIQCQVDSQVTMMFWYRQQPGQSLTLIATANQGSEATYESGFVIDKFPISRPNLTFSTLTVSNMSPEDSSIYLCSVRDRGGNSPLHFGNGTRLTVT.

The J gene is TRBJ1-4, the V gene TRBV4-2; TRBD1 aligns across 9 bases. The CDR3 runs to 16 residues. Per germline, CDR1 LGHNA and CDR2 YNFKEQ. The V segment lost 0 bases and the J segment 7 bases; nucleotides outside the gene matches: 6. For the CDR3, the DNA is TGTGCCAGCAGCCAAGATCTCGGGACAGGGAGTGAAAAACTGTTTTTT. Protein sequence: CASSQDLGTGSEKLFF.

V usage is TRBV10-3 and J usage is TRBJ2-7; TRBD2 aligns across 7 bases. CDR1 and CDR2 (germline): ENHRY, SYGVKD. CDR3 length: 16 residues. The J segment lost 4 bases and the V segment lost 0 bases, leaving 9 bases of the junction unmatched. The CDR3: CAISESRLAAEYEQYF. CDR3 in DNA: TGTGCCATCAGTGAGTCGAGGCTAGCGGCAGAGTACGAGCAGTACTTC.

The chain employs TRBV6-5 and TRBJ2-5; 7 nucleotides line up with TRBD1. Germline CDR1 is MNHEY and CDR2 is SVGAGI. The CDR3 totals 13 residues. Trimming cost V 4 bases and J 3 bases; bases outside gene matches: 2. CDR3 bases: TGTGCCAGCAGTTTTGACAGGGAAGAGACCCAGTACTTC. Translation: CASSFDREETQYF.

The chain has TRBV27 and TRBJ2-7; D is unresolved. Trimming pared 5 bases from V and 2 bases from J, leaving 10 bases between. CDR1 and CDR2 from the germline V gene are MNHEY and SMNVEV (reference sequence). The CDR3 is 13 residues long. In DNA form, the CDR3 reads TGTGCCAGCAGTCCGACCCAAGCCTACGAGCAGTACTTC. Its protein product is CASSPTQAYEQYF.

The chain employs TRBV6-5 and TRBJ1-6; TRBD1 agrees at 8 bases. V shed 7 bases, J shed 7 bases, and the junction held 6 bases outside the gene matches. CDR3 length: 14 amino acids. Germline-derived CDR1 and CDR2 are MNHEY and SVGAGI. CDR3 bases: TGTGCCAGCACCAGACGACAGGGGAATTCACCCCTCCACTTT. Translating it yields CASTRRQGNSPLHF.

The chain links TRBV6-5 to TRBJ1-6; TRBD1 might be the D (5 bases). Germline V gene lookup returns CDR1 MNHEY and CDR2 SVGAGI. Trimming cost V 8 bases and J 5 bases, with 16 bases left between them. The CDR3 runs to 15 residues. The CDR3 region is CASAHWGVNNSPLHF. DNA of the CDR3: TGTGCCAGCGCCCATTGGGGGGTTAATAATTCACCCCTCCACTTT.

The chain recombines TRBV4-2 with TRBJ1-5; D is undetermined. The CDR3 spans 15 residues. Trimming removed 1 base at V and 4 bases at J, with 11 bases between. The germline CDR1 and CDR2 sequences are LGHNA and YNFKEQ. In DNA, the CDR3 is TGTGCCAGCAGCCAAGGGGGTACGGTAAATCAGCCCCAGCATTTT. Protein sequence: CASSQGGTVNQPQHF.

This clone was found once. The V and J genes are TRBV9 and TRBJ1-2; 11 bases line up with TRBD1. This CDR3 is 16 amino acids long. Germline-derived CDR1 and CDR2 are SGDLS and YYNGEE. The V segment lost 4 bases and the J segment 0 bases; nucleotides outside the gene matches: 5. The CDR3 loop reads CASSPAGQGANYGYTF. The CDR3 nucleotides are TGTGCCAGCAGCCCTGCGGGACAGGGGGCTAACTATGGCTACACCTTC.

This clone was recorded once. The CDR3 here is CASSLGAAGEDTGELFF. For the CDR3, the DNA is TGTGCCAGCAGCTTAGGGGCGGCAGGCGAGGACACCGGGGAGCTGTTTTTT. This sequence joins TRBV7-8 and TRBJ2-2; no reliable D call. V was trimmed by 1 base and J by 3 bases, leaving 15 bases between them. The CDR3 has 17 amino acids. Germline V lookup: CDR1 SGHVS, CDR2 FQNEAQ.

This sequence joins TRBV10-2 and TRBJ2-7; D possibly corresponds to TRBD1 (5 bases). The CDR3 length is 13 residues. CDR1 WSHSY and CDR2 SAAADI come from the germline V gene. Trimming removed 4 bases from V and 0 bases from J, with 7 bases in between. The CDR3 loop is CASSADSSYEQYF. CDR3 nucleotide sequence: TGCGCCAGCAGTGCTGACAGCTCCTACGAGCAGTACTTC.

This chain joins TRBV15 and TRBJ1-3, with D unclear. V lost 0 bases and J 2 bases, leaving 17 bases between the germline ends. The CDR3 runs to 18 residues. Germline V gene sequence: CDR1 LNHNV, CDR2 YYDKDF (reference sequence). The CDR3 loop is CATSRDLTFPRPGNTIYF. DNA for the CDR3: TGTGCCACCAGCAGAGATCTCACCTTCCCACGACCTGGAAACACCATATATTTT. The full variable domain, in which reference TRBV15 and TRBJ1-3 provide the parts outside the CDR3, is DAMVIQNPRYQVTQFGKPVTLSCSQTLNHNVMYWYQQKSSQAPKLLFHYYDKDFNNEADTPDNFQSRRPNTSFCFLDIRSPGLGDTAMYLCATSRDLTFPRPGNTIYFGEGSWLTVV.

V and J are TRBV7-2 and TRBJ2-7; D is perhaps TRBD2 (6 bases). The germline CDR1 and CDR2 sequences are SGHTA and FQGNSA. This CDR3 spans 15 amino acids. V lost 1 base, J lost 5 bases, and 15 bases lay in between. The CDR3 region is CASSLGVSGLNEQYF. Written as DNA, the CDR3 is TGTGCCAGCAGCTTAGGGGTTAGCGGTCTCAACGAGCAGTACTTC.